A single sample gave rise to the 7 T cell receptor beta chains below, sequenced in a study of cytomegalovirus exposure and HLA in healthy donors (dated by TCRdb to 2015 to 2018). The library was prepared using the immunoSEQ multiplex PCR assay. The multiplex PCR relied on a mix of 60 forward primers for TCR Vbeta segments and 13 reverse primers for TCR Jbeta segments. As stored in TCRdb, this immuneACCESS dataset retains in-frame rearrangements with V and J assigned. A fraction of the clones does not appear; measured against another copy, unresolved V genes explain less than half of the discrepancy, and the remainder lacks a known reason. The data table for this sample lists approximately 150,000 clones. Of the sample, around 2.2% falls within the top ten clones. The sequenced sample consisted of PBMCs. The receptors shown here come from a woman younger than 35 in good health and CMV-seronegative.

This chain connects TRBV7-3 to TRBJ2-1, with 7 bases aligning to TRBD2. Germline trimming cut 2 bases from V and 4 bases from J; bases unmatched to any gene: 5. CDR1 and CDR2 (germline): SGHTA, FQGTGA. The CDR3 extends over 15 amino acids. The CDR3 is CASSLGGSGYNEQFF. Here the CDR3 DNA reads TGTGCCAGCAGCTTAGGCGGGAGTGGGTACAATGAGCAGTTCTTC.

The genes are TRBV6-1 and TRBJ2-7; TRBD1 matches 9 bases. This CDR3 spans 14 amino acids. Trimming at V came to 8 bases and at J to 9 bases, leaving 14 bases not matched to a gene. Germline CDR1 is MNHNS and CDR2 is SASEGT. CDR3 sequence reads: CASAPYLQGAWQYV. The CDR3, as DNA: TGTGCCAGCGCCCCCTATTTACAGGGGGCCTGGCAGTACGTC.

The rearrangement links TRBV11-2 to TRBJ2-3; 13 bases are shared with TRBD2. CDR3 length: 17 amino acids. Germline values: CDR1 SGHAT, CDR2 FQNNGV. V trimming: 3 bases; J trimming: 3 bases; junction bases outside the gene matches: 6. This chain's CDR3 is CASSLGRTSGSTDTQYF. The CDR3 bases are TGTGCCAGCAGCTTGGGTCGGACTAGCGGGAGTACAGATACGCAGTATTTT.

This CDR3 reads CASSLGSANEQFF. Here the CDR3 DNA reads TGTGCCAGCAGCTTGGGCTCCGCGAATGAGCAGTTCTTC. V usage is TRBV5-6 and J usage is TRBJ2-1, with unresolved D. Germline lookup yields CDR1 SGHDT and CDR2 YYEEEE. This CDR3 has 13 residues. V shed 0 bases and J shed 7 bases, with 8 bases lying between them. Variable domain in full (rest from reference TRBV5-6 and TRBJ2-1): DAGVTQSPTHLIKTRGQQVTLRCSPKSGHDTVSWYQQALGQGPQFIFQYYEEEERQRGNFPDRFSGHQFPNYSSELNVNALLLGDSALYLCASSLGSANEQFFGPGTRLTVL.

The gene calls are TRBV5-4 and TRBJ2-3, with D possibly matching TRBD2 (6 bases). The CDR3 sequence is 14 residues long. V gave up 7 bases and J gave up 5 bases, with 17 bases separating them. CDR1 is SGHNT and CDR2 is YYREEE in the germline V gene (reference sequence). The CDR3 loop reads CASGEPGDIDTQYF. In DNA form, the CDR3 reads TGTGCCAGCGGGGAACCGGGAGACATAGATACGCAGTATTTT.

The DNA for the CDR3 is TGTGCCAGCAGTCTAGATGGACAGGGGGCGAACTATGGCTACACCTTC. Encoded protein: CASSLDGQGANYGYTF. The genes are TRBV28 and TRBJ1-2, with TRBD1 identical over 11 bases. Germline CDR1 and CDR2: MDHEN and SYDVKM. The CDR3 loop spans 16 amino acids. With 5 bases clipped from V and 2 bases from J, the junction kept 7 bases outside the gene matches.

The V call is TRBV2, the J call TRBJ2-2; TRBD2 agrees at 8 bases. The CDR3 runs to 16 residues. Germline CDR1 SNHLY, CDR2 FYNNEI. J was trimmed by 4 bases and V by 5 bases; bases with no gene match: 9. The CDR3 coding sequence is TGTGCCAGCAGTAGTCGGGCGGGAGGCCCCACCGGGGAGCTGTTTTTT. Translating it yields CASSSRAGGPTGELFF.